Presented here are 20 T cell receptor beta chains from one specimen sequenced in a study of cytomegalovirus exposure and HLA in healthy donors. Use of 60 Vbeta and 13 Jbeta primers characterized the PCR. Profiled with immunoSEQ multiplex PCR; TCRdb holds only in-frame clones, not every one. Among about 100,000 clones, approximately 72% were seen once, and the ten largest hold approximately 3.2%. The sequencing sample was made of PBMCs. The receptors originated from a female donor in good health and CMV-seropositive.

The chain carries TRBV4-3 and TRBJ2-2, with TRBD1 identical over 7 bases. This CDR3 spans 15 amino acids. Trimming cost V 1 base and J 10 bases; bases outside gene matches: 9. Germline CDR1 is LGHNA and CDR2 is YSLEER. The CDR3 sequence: CASSQARWTGKELFF. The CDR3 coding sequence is TGCGCCAGCAGCCAAGCGCGATGGACAGGCAAGGAGCTGTTTTTT.

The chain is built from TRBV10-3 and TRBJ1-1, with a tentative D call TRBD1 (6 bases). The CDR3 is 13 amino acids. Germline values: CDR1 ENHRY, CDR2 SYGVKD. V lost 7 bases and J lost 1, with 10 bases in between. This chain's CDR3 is CAINVGANTEAFF. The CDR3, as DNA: TGTGCCATCAATGTGGGGGCGAACACTGAAGCTTTCTTT.

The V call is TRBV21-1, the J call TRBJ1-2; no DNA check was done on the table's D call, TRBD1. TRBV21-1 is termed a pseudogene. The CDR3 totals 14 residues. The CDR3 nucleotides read TGTGCCAGCAGCAAAGTGAGGACAGAATGCGGCTACACCTTC. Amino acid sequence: CASSKVRTECGYTF.

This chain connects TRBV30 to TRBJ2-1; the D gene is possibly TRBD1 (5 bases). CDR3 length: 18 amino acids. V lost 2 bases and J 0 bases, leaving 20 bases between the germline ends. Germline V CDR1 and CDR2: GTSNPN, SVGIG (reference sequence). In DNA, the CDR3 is TGTGCCTGGAGTACAGGTATCTTTGGTCGGAGCTCCTACAATGAGCAGTTCTTC. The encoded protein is CAWSTGIFGRSSYNEQFF.

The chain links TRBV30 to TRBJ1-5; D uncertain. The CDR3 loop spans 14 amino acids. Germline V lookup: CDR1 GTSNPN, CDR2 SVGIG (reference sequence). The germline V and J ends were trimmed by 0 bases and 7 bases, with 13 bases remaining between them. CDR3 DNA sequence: TGTGCCTGGAGTGTAGGCTCGGGTGGACAGCCCCAGCATTTT. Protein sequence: CAWSVGSGGQPQHF.

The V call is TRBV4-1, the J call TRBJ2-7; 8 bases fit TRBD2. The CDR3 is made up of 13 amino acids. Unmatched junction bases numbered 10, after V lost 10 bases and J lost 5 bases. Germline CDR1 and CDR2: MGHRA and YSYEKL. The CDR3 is CAIFSRGGDEQYF. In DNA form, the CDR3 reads TGCGCCATCTTTAGTCGGGGGGGCGACGAGCAGTACTTC.

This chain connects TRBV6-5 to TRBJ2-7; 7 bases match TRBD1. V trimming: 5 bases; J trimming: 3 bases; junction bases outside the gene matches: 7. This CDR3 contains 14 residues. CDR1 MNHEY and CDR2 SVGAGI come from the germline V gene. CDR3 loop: CASSKTGRYYEQYF. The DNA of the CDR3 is TGTGCCAGCAGTAAGACAGGGAGATACTACGAGCAGTACTTC.

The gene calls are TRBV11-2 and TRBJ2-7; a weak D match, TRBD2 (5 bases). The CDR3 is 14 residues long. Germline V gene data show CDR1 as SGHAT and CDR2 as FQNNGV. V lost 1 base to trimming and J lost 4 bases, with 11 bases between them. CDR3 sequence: CASSLGRNYYEQYF. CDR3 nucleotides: TGTGCCAGCAGCTTAGGGAGGAACTATTACGAGCAGTACTTC.

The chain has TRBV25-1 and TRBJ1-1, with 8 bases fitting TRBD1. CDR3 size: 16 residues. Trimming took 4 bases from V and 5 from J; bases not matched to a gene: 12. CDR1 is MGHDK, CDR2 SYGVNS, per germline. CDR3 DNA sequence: TGTGCCAGCAGTGCCCCGACGTACAGGGGGGGGACTGAAGCTTTCTTT. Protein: CASSAPTYRGGTEAFF.

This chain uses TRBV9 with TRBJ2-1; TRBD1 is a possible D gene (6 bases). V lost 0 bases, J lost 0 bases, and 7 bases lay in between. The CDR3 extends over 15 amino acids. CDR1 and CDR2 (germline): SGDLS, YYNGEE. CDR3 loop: CASSVVGGSYNEQFF. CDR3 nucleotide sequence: TGTGCCAGCAGCGTAGTAGGGGGCTCCTACAATGAGCAGTTCTTC. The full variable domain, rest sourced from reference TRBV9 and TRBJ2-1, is DSGVTQTPKHLITATGQRVTLRCSPRSGDLSVYWYQQSLDQGLQFLIQYYNGEERAKGNILERFSAQQFPDLHSELNLSSLELGDSALYFCASSVVGGSYNEQFFGPGTRLTVL.

Here the CDR3 reads CASSWGQSNTEAFF. Written as DNA, the CDR3 is TGCGCCAGCAGCTGGGGACAGTCGAACACTGAAGCTTTCTTT. The chain combines TRBV5-1 with TRBJ1-1, with 7 bases lining up with TRBD1. Germline V gene data show CDR1 as SGHRS and CDR2 as YFSETQ. Trimming removed 3 bases from V and 1 base from J; junction bases left unmatched: 3. This CDR3 contains 14 residues. Variable domain in full (rest from reference TRBV5-1 and TRBJ1-1): KAGVTQTPRYLIKTRGQQVTLSCSPISGHRSVSWYQQTPGQGLQFLFEYFSETQRNKGNFPGRFSGRQFSNSRSEMNVSTLELGDSALYLCASSWGQSNTEAFFGQGTRLTVV.

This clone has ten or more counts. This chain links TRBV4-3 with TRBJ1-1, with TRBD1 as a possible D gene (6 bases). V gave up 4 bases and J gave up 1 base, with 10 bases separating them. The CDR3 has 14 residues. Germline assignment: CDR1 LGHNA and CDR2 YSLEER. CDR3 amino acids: CASSPGQTNTEAFF. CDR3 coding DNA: TGCGCCAGCAGCCCGGGACAAACGAACACTGAAGCTTTCTTT.

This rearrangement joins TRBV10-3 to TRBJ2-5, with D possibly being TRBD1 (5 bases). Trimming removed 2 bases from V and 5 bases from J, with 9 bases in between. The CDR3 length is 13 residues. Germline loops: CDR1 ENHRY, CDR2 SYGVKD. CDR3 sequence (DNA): TGTGCCATCAGTGAGAGGGGATGGGAGACCCAGTACTTC. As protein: CAISERGWETQYF.

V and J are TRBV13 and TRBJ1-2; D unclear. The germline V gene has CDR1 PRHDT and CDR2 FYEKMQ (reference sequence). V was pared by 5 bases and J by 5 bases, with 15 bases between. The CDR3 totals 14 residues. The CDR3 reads CASSRTREAYGYTF. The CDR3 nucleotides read TGTGCCAGCAGCCGGACTAGGGAAGCGTATGGCTACACCTTC. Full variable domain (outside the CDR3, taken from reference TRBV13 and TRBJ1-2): AAGVIQSPRHLIKEKRETATLKCYPIPRHDTVYWYQQGPGQDPQFLISFYEKMQSDKGSIPDRFSAQQFSDYHSELNMSSLELGDSALYFCASSRTREAYGYTFGSGTRLTVV.

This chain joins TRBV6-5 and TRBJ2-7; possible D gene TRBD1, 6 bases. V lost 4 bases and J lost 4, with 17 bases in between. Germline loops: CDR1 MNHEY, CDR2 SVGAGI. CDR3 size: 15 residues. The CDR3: CASSLTGLRGYEQYF. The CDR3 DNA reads TGTGCCAGCAGTTTGACTGGGCTAAGGGGGTACGAGCAGTACTTC.

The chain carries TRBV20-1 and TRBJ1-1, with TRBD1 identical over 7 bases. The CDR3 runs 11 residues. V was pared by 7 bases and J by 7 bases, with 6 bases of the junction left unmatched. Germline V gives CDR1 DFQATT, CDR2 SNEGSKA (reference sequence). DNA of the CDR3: TGCAGTGTCGAGACAGGGCTTGAAGCTTTCTTT. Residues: CSVETGLEAFF.

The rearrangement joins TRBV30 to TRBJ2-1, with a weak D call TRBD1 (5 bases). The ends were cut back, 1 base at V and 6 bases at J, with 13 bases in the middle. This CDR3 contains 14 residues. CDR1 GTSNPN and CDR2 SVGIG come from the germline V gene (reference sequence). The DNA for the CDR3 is TGTGCCTGGAGTGAAGGGGTTATTGGCAATGAGCAGTTCTTC. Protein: CAWSEGVIGNEQFF.

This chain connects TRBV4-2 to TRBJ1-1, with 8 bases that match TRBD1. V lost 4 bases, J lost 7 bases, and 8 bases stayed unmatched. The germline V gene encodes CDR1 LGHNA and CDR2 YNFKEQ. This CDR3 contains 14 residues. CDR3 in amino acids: CASSPPTGAGEAFF. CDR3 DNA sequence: TGTGCCAGCAGCCCCCCGACAGGGGCGGGTGAAGCTTTCTTT.

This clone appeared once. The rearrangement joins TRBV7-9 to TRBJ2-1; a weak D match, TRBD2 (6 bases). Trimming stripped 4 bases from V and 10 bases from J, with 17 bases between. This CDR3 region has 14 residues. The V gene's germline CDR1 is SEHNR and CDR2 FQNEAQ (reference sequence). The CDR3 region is CASSSLPGGREQFF. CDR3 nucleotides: TGTGCCAGCAGCTCCCTCCCCGGGGGAAGAGAGCAGTTCTTC.

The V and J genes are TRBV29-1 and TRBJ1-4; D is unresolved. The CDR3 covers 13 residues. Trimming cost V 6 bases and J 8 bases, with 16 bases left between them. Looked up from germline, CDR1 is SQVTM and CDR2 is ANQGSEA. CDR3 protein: CSVTVHIGEKLFF. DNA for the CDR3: TGCAGCGTCACGGTACATATCGGGGAAAAACTGTTTTTT.